The 9 T cell receptor beta chains in this list originate from one sample, sequenced in a study of CD8+ T cells in alopecia areata. Isolated RNA was reverse transcribed into cDNA used as the sequencing template. Clones were sequenced by immunoSEQ multiplex PCR, and TCRdb holds only the in-frame ones, with some missing. The repertoire consists of about 270,000 clones, none detected only once. Cells pooled from cutaneous lymph nodes were sorted on CD4, CD8alpha, NKG2D, NKG2ACE and other markers. Input material: CD4+ T cells sorted from a lymph node. Every receptor here comes from a C3H/HeJ mouse with alopecia areata. For this mouse line, the MHC haplotype is H2-k.

As concerns this clone: The listed genes are named as in mouse. The read is 4 residues too short to cover the CDR3 end, so that end is filled in from the germline J gene. The rearrangement links TRBV19 to TRBJ2-3; D is perhaps TRBD1 or TRBD2 (7 bases each). Trimming removed 3 bases at V and 2 bases at J, with 13 bases between. Per the germline V gene, CDR1 is FNHDT and CDR2 is SITEND (reference sequence). The CDR3 spans 15 residues. The CDR3 here is CASSTGGRDAETLYF. Incomplete CDR3 DNA: TGTGCCAGCAGTACAGGGGGGCGCGATGCAGAA.

About this clone itself: Any gene name here is a mouse gene name. The read terminates 4 residues before the CDR3 end, so the remaining end is supplied by the germline J gene. J is TRBJ2-5 and V is TRBV19; 11 nucleotides align to TRBD2. After removal of 5 bases from V and 0 bases from J, the junction contained 2 bases not matched to a gene. CDR1 FNHDT and CDR2 SITEND come from the germline V gene (reference sequence). This CDR3 is 15 amino acids long. The sequenced part of the CDR3 DNA is TGTGCCAGCAGGGGACTGGGGGTTAACCAAGAC. Protein product: CASRGLGVNQD. The full CDR3 protein is CASRGLGVNQDTQYF.

To note about this clone: Germline and genes here are mouse. The DNA ends 4 residues before the CDR3 does, and the rest of the CDR3 is filled in from the germline J gene. V is TRBV1 and J is TRBJ2-3; TRBD2 is a possible D gene (6 bases). This CDR3 spans 15 amino acids. Germline assignment: CDR1 NSQYPW and CDR2 LRSPGD (reference sequence). The V end was cut by 1 base, the J end by 0 bases, with 8 bases between. The DNA read from the CDR3 is TGCACCTGCAGTGCAGGACTGGAAAGTGCAGAA. It translates to CTCSAGLESAE. The CDR3 reads in full as CTCSAGLESAETLYF.

In this sample, this clone turned up a few times. The genes are named according to mouse. Read sequence stops 4 residues before the CDR3 end, and the germline J gene provides the missing end. This chain uses TRBV19 with TRBJ1-1, with D possibly TRBD1 on 5 matching bases. CDR3 size: 12 residues. CDR1 and CDR2 from the germline V gene are FNHDT and SITEND (reference sequence). The sequenced CDR3 bases are TGTGCCAGCAGTATACCAGGGCAA. Residues: CASSIPGQ. The whole CDR3 protein is CASSIPGQEVFF.

A word on this clone: Any gene name here is a mouse gene name. The read comes to an end 4 residues before the CDR3 does, leaving the germline J gene to fill in the end. The genes are TRBV1 and TRBJ2-1, with TRBD1 as a possible D gene (5 bases). The CDR3 has 14 amino acids. Between the trimmed V and J ends, which lost 2 bases and 5 bases, there was a span of 10 bases. Germline V gives CDR1 NSQYPW, CDR2 LRSPGD (reference sequence). CDR3 DNA (partial): TGCACCTGCAGTGCACCAGGGAAAGATGCT. Translation gives CTCSAPGKDA. The whole CDR3 sequence is CTCSAPGKDAEQFF. Using reference TRBV1 and TRBJ2-1 for the parts outside the CDR3, the full variable domain is VTLLEQNPRWRLVPRGQAVNLRCILKNSQYPWMSWYQQDLQKQLQWLFTLRSPGDKEVKSLPGADYLATRVTDTELRLQVANMSQGRTLYCTCSAPGKDAEQFFGPGTRLTVL.

To note about this clone: The genes are named according to mouse. The read gets to within 4 residues of the CDR3 end, and the germline J gene fills in the rest. The same CDR3 also results from other DNA sequences found in this sample. V gene TRBV5 combines with J gene TRBJ2-1; the match to TRBD2 covers 13 bases. V gave up 2 bases and J gave up 4 bases; unmatched junction bases: 2. The CDR3 contains 16 residues. CDR1 and CDR2 (germline): LGHNA, YNLKQL (reference sequence). The sequenced CDR3 bases are TGTGCCAGCAGCCAACGGGACTGGGGGGGATATGCT. Translated: CASSQRDWGGYA. The entire CDR3 sequence reads CASSQRDWGGYAEQFF.

As to this clone: A much bigger clone sits one base away, suggesting this may be a read error. The gene symbols are mouse symbols. The sequenced fragment ends 4 residues before the CDR3 boundary, so the rest is inferred from the germline J gene. The chain recombines TRBV19 with TRBJ1-1; the D is unclear. Deletions cut 5 bases from V and 0 bases from J, with 8 bases between. Germline lookup yields CDR1 FNHDT and CDR2 SITEND (reference sequence). The CDR3 contains 13 residues. The CDR3 reads CASSPTPNTEVFF. The DNA read from the CDR3 is TGTGCCAGCAGCCCGACACCAAACACA.

This clone was seen a few times. Mouse gene names apply. The CDR3 is cut off 4 residues early in the read; its end comes from the germline J gene. The identical CDR3 is also encoded by other nucleotide sequences in the sample. The V and J genes are TRBV1 and TRBJ2-7, with D possibly matching TRBD2 (6 bases). V shed 0 bases and J shed 0 bases, with 9 bases lying between them. CDR3 length: 15 amino acids. Germline V gene sequence: CDR1 NSQYPW, CDR2 LRSPGD (reference sequence). The covered CDR3 bases are TGCACCTGCAGTGCAGACTGGGGCCTCTCCTAT. Translation gives CTCSADWGLSY. The full CDR3 protein is CTCSADWGLSYEQYF.

This clone was detected a few times. Gene names denote mouse genes. Read coverage stops 3 residues before the CDR3 terminus; the germline J gene supplies the remainder. The gene calls are TRBV1 and TRBJ1-6; a weak D match, TRBD1 (6 bases). TRBJ1-6 is marked as an open reading frame, function uncertain. CDR1 is NSQYPW and CDR2 is LRSPGD in the germline V gene (reference sequence). V lost 2 bases and J 5 bases, leaving 10 bases between the germline ends. This CDR3 spans 15 amino acids. The sequenced CDR3 bases are TGCACCTGCAGTGCATGGGACAAAAATAATTCGCCC. It specifies CTCSAWDKNNSP. From start to end, the CDR3 is CTCSAWDKNNSPLYF.